Below, 14 T cell receptor beta chains from the same sample are listed, as sequenced in a study of T cell changes during pregnancy in multiple sclerosis. Clones were read by immunoSEQ multiplex PCR, and TCRdb kept only the in-frame ones, dropping some. The profile covers 40,000 to 50,000 clones, with 90% to 95% appearing a single time and roughly 8.1% taken by the ten largest. Specimen: CD8+ T cells from peripheral blood mononuclear cells, collected in the third trimester of pregnancy. These receptors were collected from a female donor with multiple sclerosis, enrolled in a pregnancy study.

The chain couples TRBV2 to TRBJ2-5; 12 positions agree with TRBD2. CDR1 SNHLY and CDR2 FYNNEI come from the germline V gene. The CDR3 consists of 18 residues. V shed 3 bases, J shed 3 bases, and the junction held 11 bases outside the gene matches. The CDR3 sequence is CASSEDSGLAGDEETQYF. The CDR3 DNA is TGTGCCAGCAGTGAGGACTCGGGACTAGCGGGTGATGAAGAGACCCAGTACTTC.

The rearrangement uses TRBV10-3 and TRBJ2-1; 7 bases agree with TRBD2. This CDR3 has 15 residues. The J segment lost 3 bases and the V segment lost 3 bases, leaving 5 bases of the junction unmatched. The germline V gene has CDR1 ENHRY and CDR2 SYGVKD. In nucleotides, the CDR3 is TGTGCCATCAGTGATTCGGCTAGCGGCTACAATGAGCAGTTCTTC. Translation: CAISDSASGYNEQFF.

The chain uses TRBV7-3 and TRBJ2-1; 8 bases are a match to TRBD2. Germline CDR1 reads SGHTA; CDR2 reads FQGTGA. This CDR3 is 15 amino acids long. The ends lost 5 bases at V and 3 bases at J; junction bases unmatched: 6. The CDR3 coding sequence is TGTGCCAGCAGCCTCCTTGCGGGAGGCTACAATGAGCAGTTCTTC. Translation gives CASSLLAGGYNEQFF.

V is TRBV4-3 and J is TRBJ2-7, with TRBD1 identical over 8 bases. Germline V CDR1 and CDR2: LGHNA, YSLEER. J lost 3 bases, V lost 3 bases, and 4 bases had no gene match. The CDR3 sequence is 14 residues long. In DNA, the CDR3 is TGCGCCAGCAGCCATGGACAGGGACGCTACGAGCAGTACTTC. It translates to CASSHGQGRYEQYF.

V and J are TRBV28 and TRBJ1-5; D possibly corresponds to TRBD1 (5 bases). CDR1 and CDR2 from the germline V gene are MDHEN and SYDVKM. Trimming left V 8 bases short and J 3 bases short, with 11 bases between. The CDR3 totals 13 residues. CDR3 protein: CASSGDHNQPQHF. The DNA of the CDR3 is TGTGCCAGCTCGGGGGACCACAATCAGCCCCAGCATTTT.

The rearrangement joins TRBV5-5 to TRBJ1-4; D is unclear. CDR3 length equals 14 residues. The V end lost 4 bases, the J end lost 3 bases, and 10 bases lay between the germline ends. CDR1 and CDR2 from the germline V gene are SGHKS and YYEKEE (reference sequence). The CDR3 DNA reads TGTGCCAGCAGCCTCACAGCGGCTAATGAAAAACTGTTTTTT. It encodes CASSLTAANEKLFF.

The chain combines TRBV27 with TRBJ1-2, with 8 bases aligning to TRBD1. Trimming cost V 6 bases and J 7 bases; bases outside gene matches: 7. Germline-derived CDR1 and CDR2 are MNHEY and SMNVEV (reference sequence). The CDR3 runs 13 residues. CDR3 in amino acids: CASSFQGALGYTF. CDR3 DNA sequence: TGTGCCAGCAGCTTCCAGGGGGCGCTTGGCTACACCTTC.

This clone was detected only once. The CDR3: CASRSRGDYSGANVLTF. CDR3 bases: TGTGCCAGCAGGAGCCGGGGGGATTACTCTGGGGCCAACGTCCTGACTTTC. The chain uses TRBV13 and TRBJ2-6; the match to TRBD2 covers 7 bases. V was clipped by 6 bases and J by 0 bases; unmatched bases: 8. The CDR3 sequence is 17 residues long. The V gene's germline CDR1 is PRHDT and CDR2 FYEKMQ (reference sequence).

The V gene is TRBV6-1, the J gene TRBJ1-5; 8 nucleotides align to TRBD1. The V segment lost 3 bases and the J segment 6 bases; nucleotides outside the gene matches: 7. The CDR3 consists of 15 residues. Looked up from germline, CDR1 is MNHNS and CDR2 is SASEGT. The CDR3 DNA sequence: TGTGCCAGCAGTGAGGGAACAGGGGGTAGTCAGCCCCAGCATTTT. Its translation: CASSEGTGGSQPQHF.

This clone appeared once. The chain combines TRBV7-9 with TRBJ2-1; 8 nucleotides agree with TRBD1. This CDR3 region has 14 residues. Trimming at V came to 5 bases and at J to 9 bases, leaving 9 bases not matched to a gene. Germline V gene sequence: CDR1 SEHNR, CDR2 FQNEAQ (reference sequence). In nucleotides, the CDR3 is TGTGCCAGCAGCGGAAGACAGGGGCTCAGTGAGCAGTTCTTC. It codes for CASSGRQGLSEQFF.

The V and J genes are TRBV28 and TRBJ2-7; a weak D match, TRBD1 (6 bases). Germline assignment: CDR1 MDHEN and CDR2 SYDVKM. The V and J ends lost 5 bases and 5 bases respectively, with 13 bases between them. The CDR3 runs 13 residues. The CDR3 bases are TGTGCCAGCAGTGTACCAGGGGTAGACGAGCAGTACTTC. It translates to CASSVPGVDEQYF.

The gene calls are TRBV12-5 and TRBJ2-1, with a weak D call TRBD2 (6 bases). Germline V gives CDR1 LGHNT, CDR2 FRNRAP. The V and J ends lost 2 bases and 8 bases respectively, with 10 bases between them. This CDR3 is built from 13 residues. The CDR3 here is CASGLSGVDEQFF. The CDR3 DNA is TGTGCTAGTGGTTTGTCGGGAGTGGATGAGCAGTTCTTC.

The rearrangement uses TRBV19 and TRBJ1-1; D remains ambiguous. V dropped 1 base and J dropped 5 bases, with 8 bases sitting between them. CDR3 length equals 13 residues. Germline V gene lookup returns CDR1 LNHDA and CDR2 SQIVND (reference sequence). CDR3 nucleotide sequence: TGTGCCAGTAGTATAGGCCCGGGGACTGAAGCTTTCTTT. It is translated as CASSIGPGTEAFF.

To note about this clone: The junction departs from germline at one end; a sequencing error may be responsible. This chain links TRBV13 with TRBJ1-2; TRBD1 is a possible D gene (6 bases). Germline CDR1 and CDR2: PRHDT and FYEKMQ (reference sequence). The CDR3 runs to 13 residues. In DNA form, the CDR3 reads TGTGCCAGCAGCCTAGGACAGAACTATGGCTACACCTTC. It specifies CASSLGQNYGYTF.